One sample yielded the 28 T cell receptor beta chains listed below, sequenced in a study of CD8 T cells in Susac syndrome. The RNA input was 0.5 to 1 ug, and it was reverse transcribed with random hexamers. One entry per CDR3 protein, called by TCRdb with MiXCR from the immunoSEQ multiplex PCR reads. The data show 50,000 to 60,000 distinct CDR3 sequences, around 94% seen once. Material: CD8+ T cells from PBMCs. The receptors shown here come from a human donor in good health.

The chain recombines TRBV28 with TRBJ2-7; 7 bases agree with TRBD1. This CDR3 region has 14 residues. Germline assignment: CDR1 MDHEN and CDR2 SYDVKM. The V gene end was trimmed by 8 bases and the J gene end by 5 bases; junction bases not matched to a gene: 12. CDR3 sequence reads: CASRDRALIDEQYF. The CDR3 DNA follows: TGTGCCAGCCGTGACAGGGCGTTAATCGACGAGCAGTACTTC.

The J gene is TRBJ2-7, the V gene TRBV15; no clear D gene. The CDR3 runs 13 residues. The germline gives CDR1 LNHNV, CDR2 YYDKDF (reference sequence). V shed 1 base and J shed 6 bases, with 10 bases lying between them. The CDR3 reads CATSRGLVAEQYF. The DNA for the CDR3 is TGTGCCACCAGCAGAGGTTTAGTGGCCGAGCAGTACTTC. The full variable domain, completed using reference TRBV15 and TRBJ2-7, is DAMVIQNPRYQVTQFGKPVTLSCSQTLNHNVMYWYQQKSSQAPKLLFHYYDKDFNNEADTPDNFQSRRPNTSFCFLDIRSPGLGDTAMYLCATSRGLVAEQYFGPGTRLTVT.

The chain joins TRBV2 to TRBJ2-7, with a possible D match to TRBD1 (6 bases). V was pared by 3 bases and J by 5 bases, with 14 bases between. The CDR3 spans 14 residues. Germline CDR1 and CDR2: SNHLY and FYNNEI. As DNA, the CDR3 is TGTGCCAGCAGTGATCAGGGGCTTTTCCACGAGCAGTACTTC. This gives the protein CASSDQGLFHEQYF. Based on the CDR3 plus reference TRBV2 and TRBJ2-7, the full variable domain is EPEVTQTPSHQVTQMGQEVILRCVPISNHLYFYWYRQILGQKVEFLVSFYNNEISEKSEIFDDQFSVERPDGSNFTLKIRSTKLEDSAMYFCASSDQGLFHEQYFGPGTRLTVT.

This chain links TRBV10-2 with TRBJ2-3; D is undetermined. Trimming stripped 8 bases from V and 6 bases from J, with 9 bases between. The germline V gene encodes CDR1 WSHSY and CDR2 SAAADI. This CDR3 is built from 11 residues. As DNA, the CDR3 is TGCGCCAGCGGAAAAGGGGATACGCAGTATTTT. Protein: CASGKGDTQYF.

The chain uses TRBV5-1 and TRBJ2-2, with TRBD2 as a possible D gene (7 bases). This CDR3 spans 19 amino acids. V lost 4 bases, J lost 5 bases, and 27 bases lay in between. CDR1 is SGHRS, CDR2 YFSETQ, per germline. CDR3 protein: CASSAYRVQNVGGTGELFF. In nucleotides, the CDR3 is TGCGCCAGCAGCGCCTACAGGGTTCAGAACGTCGGGGGGACCGGGGAGCTGTTTTTT.

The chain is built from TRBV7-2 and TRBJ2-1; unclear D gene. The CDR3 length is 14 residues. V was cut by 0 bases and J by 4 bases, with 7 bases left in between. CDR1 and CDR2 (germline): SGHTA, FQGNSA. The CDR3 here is CASSLAYGYNEQFF. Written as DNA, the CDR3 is TGTGCCAGCAGCTTAGCGTATGGATACAATGAGCAGTTCTTC.

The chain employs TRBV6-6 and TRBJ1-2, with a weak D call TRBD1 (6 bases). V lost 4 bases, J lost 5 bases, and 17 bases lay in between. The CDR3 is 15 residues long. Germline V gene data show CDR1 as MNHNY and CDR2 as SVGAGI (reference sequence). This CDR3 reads CASSSLPGGHYGYTF. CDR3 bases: TGTGCCAGCAGTTCCCTTCCCGGGGGCCATTATGGCTACACCTTC.

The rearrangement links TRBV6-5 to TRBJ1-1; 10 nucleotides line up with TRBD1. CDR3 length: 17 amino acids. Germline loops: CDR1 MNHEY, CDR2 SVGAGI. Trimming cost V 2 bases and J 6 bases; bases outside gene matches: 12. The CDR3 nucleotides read TGTGCCAGCAGTTACCCCCGACAGGGGGCAGTTCGTGCTGAAGCTTTCTTT. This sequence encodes CASSYPRQGAVRAEAFF.

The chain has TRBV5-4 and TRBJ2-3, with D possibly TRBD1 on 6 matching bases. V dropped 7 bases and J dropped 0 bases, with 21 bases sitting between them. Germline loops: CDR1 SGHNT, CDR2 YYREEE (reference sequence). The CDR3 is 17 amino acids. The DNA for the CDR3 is TGTGCCAGCCAGATTGCAGGGGACCACTTTAGCACAGATACGCAGTATTTT. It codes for CASQIAGDHFSTDTQYF.

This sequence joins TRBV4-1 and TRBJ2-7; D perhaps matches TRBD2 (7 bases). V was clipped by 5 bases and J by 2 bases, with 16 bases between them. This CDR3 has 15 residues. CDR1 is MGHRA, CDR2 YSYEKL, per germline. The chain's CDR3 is CASSGLAGGPYEQYF. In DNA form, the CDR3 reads TGCGCCAGCAGCGGCCTAGCCGGGGGGCCCTACGAGCAGTACTTC.

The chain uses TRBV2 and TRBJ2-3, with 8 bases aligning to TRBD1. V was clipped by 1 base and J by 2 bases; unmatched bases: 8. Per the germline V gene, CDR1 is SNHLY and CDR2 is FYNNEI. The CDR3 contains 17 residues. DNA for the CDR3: TGTGCCAGCAGTGAAGGGGCAGGGGGCAGTTTCACAGATACGCAGTATTTT. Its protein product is CASSEGAGGSFTDTQYF.

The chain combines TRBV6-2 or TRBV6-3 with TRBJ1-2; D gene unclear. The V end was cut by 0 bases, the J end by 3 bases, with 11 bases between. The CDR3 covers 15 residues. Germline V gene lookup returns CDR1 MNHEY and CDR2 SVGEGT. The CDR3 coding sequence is TGTGCCAGCAGTTACTCGGACCCATGGGACTATGGCTACACCTTC. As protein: CASSYSDPWDYGYTF.

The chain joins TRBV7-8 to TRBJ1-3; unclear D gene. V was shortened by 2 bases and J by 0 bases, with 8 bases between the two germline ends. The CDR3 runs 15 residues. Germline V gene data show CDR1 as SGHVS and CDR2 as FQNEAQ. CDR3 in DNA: TGTGCCAGCAGCTTAATCCAACCCTCTGGAAACACCATATATTTT. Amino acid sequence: CASSLIQPSGNTIYF.

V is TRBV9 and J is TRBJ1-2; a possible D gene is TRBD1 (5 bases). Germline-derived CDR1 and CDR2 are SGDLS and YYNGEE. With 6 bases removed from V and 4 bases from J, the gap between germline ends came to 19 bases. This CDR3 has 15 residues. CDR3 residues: CASTAGESWIYGYTF. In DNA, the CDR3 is TGTGCCAGCACTGCGGGGGAGAGTTGGATCTATGGCTACACCTTC.

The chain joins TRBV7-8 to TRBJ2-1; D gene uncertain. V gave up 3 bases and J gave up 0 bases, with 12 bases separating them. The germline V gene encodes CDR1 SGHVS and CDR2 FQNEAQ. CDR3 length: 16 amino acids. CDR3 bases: TGTGCCAGCAGCTTCCGTTGGGCAGCCTCCTACAATGAGCAGTTCTTC. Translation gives CASSFRWAASYNEQFF.

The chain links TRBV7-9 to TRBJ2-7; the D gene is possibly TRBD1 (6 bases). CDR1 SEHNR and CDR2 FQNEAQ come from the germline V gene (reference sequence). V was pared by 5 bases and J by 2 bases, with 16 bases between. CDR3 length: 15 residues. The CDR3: CASSPPQGPTYEQYF. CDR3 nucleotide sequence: TGTGCCAGCAGCCCCCCGCAGGGGCCCACCTACGAGCAGTACTTC.

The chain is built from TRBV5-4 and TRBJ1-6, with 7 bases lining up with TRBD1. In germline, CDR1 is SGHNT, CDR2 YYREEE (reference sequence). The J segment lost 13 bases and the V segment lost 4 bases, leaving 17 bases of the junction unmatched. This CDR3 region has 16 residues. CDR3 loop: CASSPEGAETRRPLHF. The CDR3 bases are TGTGCCAGCAGCCCCGAGGGGGCCGAGACCCGACGCCCCCTCCACTTT. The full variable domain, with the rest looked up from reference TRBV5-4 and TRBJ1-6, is ETGVTQSPTHLIKTRGQQVTLRCSSQSGHNTVSWYQQALGQGPQFIFQYYREEENGRGNFPPRFSGLQFPNYSSELNVNALELDDSALYLCASSPEGAETRRPLHFGNGTRLTVT.

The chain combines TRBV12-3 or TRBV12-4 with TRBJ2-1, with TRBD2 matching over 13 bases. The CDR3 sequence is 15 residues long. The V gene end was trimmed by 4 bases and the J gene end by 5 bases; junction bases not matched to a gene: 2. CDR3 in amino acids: CASSWGLAGNNEQFF. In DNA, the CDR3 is TGTGCCAGCAGTTGGGGACTAGCGGGAAACAATGAGCAGTTCTTC.

The CDR3: CAWSVTRDTEAFF. The DNA for the CDR3 is TGTGCCTGGAGTGTAACTCGCGACACTGAAGCTTTCTTT. The chain is built from TRBV30 and TRBJ1-1; D gene ambiguous. CDR3 length: 13 amino acids. Trimming removed 0 bases from V and 3 bases from J, with 8 bases in between. Looked up from germline, CDR1 is GTSNPN and CDR2 is SVGIG (reference sequence).

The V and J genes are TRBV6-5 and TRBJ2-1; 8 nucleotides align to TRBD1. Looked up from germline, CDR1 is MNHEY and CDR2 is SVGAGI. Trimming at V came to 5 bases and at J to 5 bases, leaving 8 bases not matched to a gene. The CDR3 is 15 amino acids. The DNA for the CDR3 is TGTGCCAGCAGTCCTACGGGACAGGAAAACAATGAGCAGTTCTTC. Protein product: CASSPTGQENNEQFF.

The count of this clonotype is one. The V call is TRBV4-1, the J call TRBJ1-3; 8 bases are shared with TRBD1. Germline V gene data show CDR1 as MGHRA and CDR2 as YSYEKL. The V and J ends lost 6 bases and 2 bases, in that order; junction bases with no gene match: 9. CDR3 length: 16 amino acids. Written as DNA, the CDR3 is TGCGCCAGCAGTTCTGACAGGGGACTCGCTGGAAACACCATATATTTT. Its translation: CASSSDRGLAGNTIYF.

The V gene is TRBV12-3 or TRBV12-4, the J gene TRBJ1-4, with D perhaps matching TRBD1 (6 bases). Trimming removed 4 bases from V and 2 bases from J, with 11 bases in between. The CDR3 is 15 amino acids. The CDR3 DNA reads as TGTGCCAGCAGTTCGCGGCAGGGGACTAATGAAAAACTGTTTTTT. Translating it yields CASSSRQGTNEKLFF.

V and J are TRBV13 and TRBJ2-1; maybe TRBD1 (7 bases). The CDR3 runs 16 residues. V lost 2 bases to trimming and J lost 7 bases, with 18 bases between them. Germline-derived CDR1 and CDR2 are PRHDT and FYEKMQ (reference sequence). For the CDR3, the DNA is TGTGCCAGCAGCTTATTGAGCAGGGGGACTTCTAATGAGCAGTTCTTC. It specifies CASSLLSRGTSNEQFF.

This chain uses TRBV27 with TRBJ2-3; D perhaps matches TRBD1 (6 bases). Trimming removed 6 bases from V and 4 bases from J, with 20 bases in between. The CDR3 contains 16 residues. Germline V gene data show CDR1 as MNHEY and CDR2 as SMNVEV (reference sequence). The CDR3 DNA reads TGTGCCAGCAGCCGAGGCCCAGGGGCTGGGGCAGATACGCAGTATTTT. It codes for CASSRGPGAGADTQYF.

The CDR3 sequence is CASPNWSGELFF. CDR3 DNA sequence: TGTGCCAGCCCGAATTGGTCCGGGGAGCTGTTTTTT. The rearrangement uses TRBV6-2 or TRBV6-3 and TRBJ2-2, with D hard to call. Per germline, CDR1 MNHEY and CDR2 SVGEGT. The CDR3 spans 12 residues. The V end lost 8 bases, the J end lost 6 bases, and 10 bases lay between the germline ends.

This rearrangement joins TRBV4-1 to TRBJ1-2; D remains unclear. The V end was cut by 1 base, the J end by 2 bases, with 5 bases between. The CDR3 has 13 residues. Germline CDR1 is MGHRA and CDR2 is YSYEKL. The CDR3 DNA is TGCGCCAGCAGCCAAGGACTAAACTATGGCTACACCTTC. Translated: CASSQGLNYGYTF.

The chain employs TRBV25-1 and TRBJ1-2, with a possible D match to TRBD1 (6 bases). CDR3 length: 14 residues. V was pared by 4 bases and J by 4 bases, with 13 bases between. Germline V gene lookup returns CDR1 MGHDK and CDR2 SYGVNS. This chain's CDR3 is CASSGGGLLYGYTF. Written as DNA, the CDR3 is TGTGCCAGCAGTGGGGGGGGGCTCCTCTATGGCTACACCTTC.

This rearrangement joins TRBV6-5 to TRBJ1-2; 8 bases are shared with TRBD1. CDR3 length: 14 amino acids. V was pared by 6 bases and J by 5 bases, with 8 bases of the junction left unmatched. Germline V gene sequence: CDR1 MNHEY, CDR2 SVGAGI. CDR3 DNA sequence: TGTGCCAGCAGCTCGACAGGGGAGTGGTATGGCTACACCTTC. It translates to CASSSTGEWYGYTF.